A selection of T cell receptor beta chains follows, all from one sample in a study of blood T cell repertoires in COVID-19. The repertoire was sequenced with immunoSEQ multiplex PCR; TCRdb's copy has only in-frame clones and lacks some. The sample shows around 67,000 clones, 80% to 90% of them seen only once. The sequencing input was peripheral blood. The source is a man aged 70 or older with acute or convalescent COVID-19. CDR3s include the opening cysteine and the closing phenylalanine or tryptophan. The order of the fields is D gene, J gene, clone size, V gene, CDR3 DNA, CDR3 protein. D genes are given only for firm matches. Expanded clones get a size class; other rows say once, few or many, or leave the size out.

- TRBJ1-2 few TRBV2 TGTGCCAGCTTAACAGAGCTTAACTATGGCTACACCTTC CASLTELNYGYTF
- TRBJ2-5 - TRBV7-2 TGTGCCAGCAGCTTCCTAGCTTCAGAGACCCAGTACTTC CASSFLASETQYF
- TRBJ2-3 - TRBV10-1 TGCGCCAGCAGGGAGGGAGGCACAGATACGCAGTATTTT CASREGGTDTQYF
TRBD2 TRBJ2-7 - TRBV11-3 TGTGCCAGCAGCCCCACCGGGACTAGCATATCCGAGCAGTACTTC CASSPTGTSISEQYF
TRBD2 TRBJ2-3 - TRBV14 TGTGCCAGCAGCCCCCTAGCGGGGGGGAGCACAGATACGCAGTATTTT CASSPLAGGSTDTQYF
- TRBJ1-2 few TRBV6-5 TGTGCCAGCTCGGAGCGACGGAACTATGGCTACACCTTC CASSERRNYGYTF
TRBD2 TRBJ2-3 - TRBV19 TGTGCCAGTAGTATAGAGGGGCTAGCGGGAGGAGTCACAGATACGCAGTATTTT CASSIEGLAGGVTDTQYF
- TRBJ2-3 - TRBV12-3/TRBV12-4 TGTGCCAGCAGTCCCTACACAGATACGCAGTATTTT CASSPYTDTQYF
- TRBJ2-5 - TRBV25-1 TGTGCCAGCAGCTCCCGGGGAGAGACCCAGTACTTC CASSSRGETQYF
- TRBJ1-5 - TRBV2 TGTGCCAGCAGCTCTTGGGGGGGGAATCAGCCCCAGCATTTT CASSSWGGNQPQHF
TRBD2 TRBJ2-7 - TRBV27 TGTGCCAGCAGTTTCAATCCGGGACTAGCCTCCGAGCAGTACTTC CASSFNPGLASEQYF
TRBD1 TRBJ2-7 - TRBV27 TGTGCCAGCAGTCTAGGGGGCCCTTACGAGCAGTACTTC CASSLGGPYEQYF
- TRBJ2-7 once TRBV9 TGTGCCAGCAGCCGCGGCCACGAGCAGTACTTC CASSRGHEQYF
TRBD1 TRBJ2-7 - TRBV19 TGTGCCAGTAGCACCGGGACAGGGGAAAACGAGCAGTACTTC CASSTGTGENEQYF
- TRBJ2-3 - TRBV9 TGTGCCAGCAGCGTAGGAATAGCGGCCTCTAGCACAGATACGCAGTATTTT CASSVGIAASSTDTQYF
- TRBJ1-4 - TRBV18 TGTGCCAGCTCACCAGGCAGTGAAAAACTGTTTTTT CASSPGSEKLFF
TRBD2 TRBJ2-3 - TRBV29-1 TGCAGCGTTAATAGCGGGGGGCCTAGCACAGATACGCAGTATTTT CSVNSGGPSTDTQYF
TRBD2 TRBJ2-5 once TRBV9 TGTGCCCTACCGGGGTGGGGGACTAGCGGATCCCTATTTAAAGAGACCCAGTACTTC CALPGWGTSGSLFKETQYF
TRBD2 TRBJ2-7 - TRBV3-1/TRBV3-2 TGTGCCAGCAGCCAAGATCCTAGCGGGCCGACCTACGAGCAGTACTTC CASSQDPSGPTYEQYF
TRBD1 TRBJ1-2 - TRBV10-3 TGTGCCATCAGTACCGGACAGGGGAGATACGCTGATGGCTACACCTTC CAISTGQGRYADGYTF
TRBD1 TRBJ1-2 once TRBV6-6 TGTGCCAGCAGTTACCTCCGGACAGGGGGAATCGGTGGCTACACCTTC CASSYLRTGGIGGYTF
- TRBJ2-1 - TRBV5-5 TGTGCCAGCAGCTTGAGACGGGTTGAGAGCTCCTACAATGAGCAGTTCTTC CASSLRRVESSYNEQFF
- TRBJ2-1 - TRBV5-8 TGTGCCAGCAGCGGGGGGGACAACTACAATGAGCAGTTCTTC CASSGGDNYNEQFF
TRBD1 TRBJ2-5 once TRBV15 TGTGCCACCAGCAGAGATCGGACAGGGACGGAGACCCAGTACTTC CATSRDRTGTETQYF
TRBD1 TRBJ1-2 few TRBV29-1 TGCAGCGTTTCCGGGACAGGGGACTATGGCTACACCTTC CSVSGTGDYGYTF
TRBD2 TRBJ2-5 - TRBV27 TGTGCCACGGGACTAGCTTTGGGGGAGACCCAGTACTTC CATGLALGETQYF
- TRBJ2-1 - TRBV18 TGTGCCAGCTCACCACCCGGGACATTCTACAATGAGCAGTTCTTC CASSPPGTFYNEQFF
- TRBJ1-1 - TRBV5-1 TGCGCCAGCAGCCCAATGGGGGGTTACACTGAAGCTTTCTTT CASSPMGGYTEAFF